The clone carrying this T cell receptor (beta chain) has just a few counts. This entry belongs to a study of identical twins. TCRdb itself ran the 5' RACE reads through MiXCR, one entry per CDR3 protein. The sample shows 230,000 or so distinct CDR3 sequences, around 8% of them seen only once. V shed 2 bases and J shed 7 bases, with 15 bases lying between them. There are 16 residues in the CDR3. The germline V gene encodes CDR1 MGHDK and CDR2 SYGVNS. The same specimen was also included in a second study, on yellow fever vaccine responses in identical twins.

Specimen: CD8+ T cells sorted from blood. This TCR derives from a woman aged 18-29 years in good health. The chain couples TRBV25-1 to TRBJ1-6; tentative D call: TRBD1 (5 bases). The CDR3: CASSERYAGGNSPLHF. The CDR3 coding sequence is TGTGCCAGCAGTGAAAGATATGCGGGGGGAAATTCACCCCTCCACTTT.